The subject of this entry is one T cell receptor (beta chain). The antigen remains undetermined. Gene names refer to mouse genes. The read falls 1 residue short of the CDR3 end, and the missing part is taken from the germline J gene. The source of the sample is a study of tissue T cells after allogeneic stem cell transplantation. Study-level findings and limits: Across patients, clones rarely overlapped, yet motif clusters were shared tissue-specifically. Which tissue TCRs were alloreactive or antigen-specific was not determined. Some clones might be persisting host cells. Anatomically similar tissues had similar TCR repertoires within each patient.

V lost 1 base, J lost 0 bases, and 4 bases stayed unmatched. Germline V CDR1 and CDR2: LGHNA, YNLKQL (reference sequence). CDR3 size: 16 residues. Some clones are missing from TCRdb's copy, which holds only in-frame ones; the method was immunoSEQ multiplex PCR. The data show about 17,000 clones, about 70% seen once. Sequencing input: spleen. This receptor was identified in a female BALB/c mouse in good health. The strain's MHC haplotype is H2-d. The chain combines TRBV5 with TRBJ2-5; the match to TRBD2 covers 7 bases. The CDR3 loop reads CASSQGGGINQDTQYF. CDR3 DNA (partial): TGTGCCAGCAGCCAAGGGGGGGGGATTAACCAAGACACCCAGTAC.